The source of this T cell receptor beta chain is a study of blood T cell repertoires in COVID-19. CDR1 and CDR2 (germline): LNHDA, SQIVND (reference sequence). The CDR3 runs to 15 residues. V dropped 3 bases and J dropped 5 bases, with 17 bases sitting between them. In the original processing: The assay estimated nucleated cells by amplifying reference gene primers. TCRdb keeps only in-frame clones here, not all; method: immunoSEQ multiplex PCR. The DNA gave D and trimming, while V, J and clone size come from that table. The sample records roughly 200,000 clones, around four fifths being singletons. The chain is built from TRBV19 and TRBJ2-7; D possibly corresponds to TRBD2 (7 bases). The clonotype comes from a man in his forties or fifties with active or convalescent COVID-19. Sequenced sample: peripheral blood. The DNA for the CDR3 is TGTGCCAGTAGTATGGGGGGGGCCCTCGGGGACGAGCAGTACTTC. It encodes CASSMGGALGDEQYF.